Below, 30 T cell receptor beta chains from the same sample are listed, as sequenced in a study of Ad26.COV2.S vaccination and SARS-CoV-2 variants. The treatment here: over 15 received Ad26.COV2.S at low or high dose, single or two shots; 5 received placebo; per-sample allocation not given. Each sample was drawn 63 days after the first injection (of vaccine or placebo). The protocol was immunoSEQ multiplex PCR, while the TCRdb copy is restricted to in-frame clones and leaves out a portion. The sample carries approximately 460,000 clones, about 88% recorded once. The sample here was peripheral blood, taken in a trial of Ad26.COV2.S vaccine versus placebo. The receptors originated from a person between 18 and 65 years old who received the Ad26.COV2.S COVID-19 vaccine or a placebo.

The chain has TRBV6-5 and TRBJ1-1, with a possible D match to TRBD1 (5 bases). From germline, CDR1 is MNHEY and CDR2 SVGAGI. The V end was cut by 2 bases, the J end by 5 bases, with 15 bases between. The CDR3 covers 15 residues. The CDR3 nucleotides read TGTGCCAGCAGTTACCGAGACAGTCCGAGGACTGAAGCTTTCTTT. Residues: CASSYRDSPRTEAFF.

The rearrangement links TRBV5-4 to TRBJ2-3; D remains ambiguous. Trimming stripped 0 bases from V and 4 bases from J, with 15 bases between. This CDR3 has 16 amino acids. Germline loops: CDR1 SGHNT, CDR2 YYREEE (reference sequence). As DNA, the CDR3 is TGTGCCAGCAGCTTGGGGTTGACACGGCCCGCAGATACGCAGTATTTT. Amino acid sequence: CASSLGLTRPADTQYF.

The table lists this clone with a count of one. V usage is TRBV10-1 and J usage is TRBJ2-1, with 9 positions matching TRBD2. Trimming removed 6 bases from V and 4 bases from J; junction bases left unmatched: 7. The CDR3 has 15 residues. CDR1 and CDR2 (germline): WNHNN, SYGVQD (reference sequence). CDR3 loop: CASRDERGEYNEQFF. CDR3 nucleotides: TGCGCCAGCAGAGACGAGCGGGGGGAATACAATGAGCAGTTCTTC.

The chain carries TRBV7-9 and TRBJ2-1; 13 bases match TRBD2. With 4 bases clipped from V and 0 bases from J, the junction kept 3 bases outside the gene matches. CDR3 length: 17 amino acids. Germline assignment: CDR1 SEHNR and CDR2 FQNEAQ (reference sequence). CDR3 amino acids: CASSSGLAGSSYNEQFF. CDR3 nucleotides: TGTGCCAGCAGCTCGGGACTAGCGGGGAGCTCCTACAATGAGCAGTTCTTC.

The chain joins TRBV5-1 to TRBJ2-5; D ambiguous. Trimming took 0 bases from V and 5 from J, leaving 14 bases between them. Germline loops: CDR1 SGHRS, CDR2 YFSETQ. There are 15 residues in the CDR3. CDR3 bases: TGCGCCAGCAGCTTGGACCGGGCAACCACGGAGACCCAGTACTTC. Translation gives CASSLDRATTETQYF.

The sample holds a few counts of this clone. The chain is built from TRBV28 and TRBJ1-5, with unresolved D. Germline CDR1 MDHEN, CDR2 SYDVKM. This CDR3 comprises 13 residues. V lost 3 bases to trimming and J lost 7 bases, with 10 bases between them. CDR3 amino acids: CASSFSPQQPQHF. The CDR3 DNA sequence: TGTGCCAGCAGTTTCTCCCCACAGCAGCCCCAGCATTTT.

The rearrangement uses TRBV5-1 and TRBJ1-6; D might be TRBD1 (5 bases). V lost 3 bases and J 4 bases, leaving 14 bases between the germline ends. The CDR3 sequence is 16 residues long. Germline V CDR1 and CDR2: SGHRS, YFSETQ. The CDR3 loop reads CASSWGDSPYNSPLHF. The DNA of the CDR3 is TGCGCCAGCAGCTGGGGTGACAGCCCATATAATTCACCCCTCCACTTT.

The genes are TRBV18 and TRBJ2-7, with 7 bases that match TRBD1. The CDR3 contains 14 residues. V shed 3 bases and J 1 base; nucleotides not matched to a gene: 3. Germline V gene data show CDR1 as KGHSH and CDR2 as LQKENI. CDR3 residues: CASSPGQWSYEQYF. In DNA, the CDR3 is TGTGCCAGCTCACCGGGACAGTGGTCCTACGAGCAGTACTTC.

The V call is TRBV11-2, the J call TRBJ2-7; weak D call: TRBD1 (5 bases). The CDR3 has 16 amino acids. Germline V gene sequence: CDR1 SGHAT, CDR2 FQNNGV. V shed 5 bases and J shed 1 base, with 18 bases lying between them. The CDR3 nucleotides are TGTGCCAGCAGCGATCAAAGACAGACATTGTCCTACGAGCAGTACTTC. Its protein product is CASSDQRQTLSYEQYF.

Only one count was recorded for this clone. The rearrangement joins TRBV5-1 to TRBJ2-1, with 9 nucleotides matching TRBD2. The trim removed 4 bases at V and 3 bases at J, leaving 5 bases unmatched. Germline values: CDR1 SGHRS, CDR2 YFSETQ. CDR3 length: 15 amino acids. This CDR3 reads CASSALAGNYNEQFF. For the CDR3, the DNA is TGCGCCAGCAGCGCCCTAGCGGGGAACTACAATGAGCAGTTCTTC. Based on the CDR3 plus reference TRBV5-1 and TRBJ2-1, the full variable domain is KAGVTQTPRYLIKTRGQQVTLSCSPISGHRSVSWYQQTPGQGLQFLFEYFSETQRNKGNFPGRFSGRQFSNSRSEMNVSTLELGDSALYLCASSALAGNYNEQFFGPGTRLTVL.

The chain is built from TRBV30 and TRBJ2-5; 8 bases align to TRBD2. J lost 2 bases, V lost 5 bases, and 10 bases had no gene match. Germline CDR1 reads GTSNPN; CDR2 reads SVGIG (reference sequence). CDR3 length: 15 residues. The CDR3: CAWVAGSLPQETQYF. CDR3 nucleotide sequence: TGTGCCTGGGTAGCGGGATCCCTACCACAAGAGACCCAGTACTTC.

The CDR3 here is CASSYILGISYNEQFF. The CDR3 nucleotides read TGTGCCAGCAGTTACATACTAGGGATATCCTACAATGAGCAGTTCTTC. The chain uses TRBV6-2 or TRBV6-3 and TRBJ2-1; a weak D match, TRBD2 (5 bases). This CDR3 is 16 amino acids long. Between the trimmed V and J ends, which lost 2 bases and 1 base, there was a span of 12 bases. CDR1 and CDR2 (germline): MNHEY, SVGEGT.

The rearrangement links TRBV25-1 to TRBJ2-1, with 11 bases matching TRBD2. Germline V CDR1 and CDR2: MGHDK, SYGVNS. The CDR3 extends over 17 amino acids. V lost 5 bases, J lost 8 bases, and 14 bases stayed unmatched. For the CDR3, the DNA is TGTGCCAGCAGTCCAGAGTATGTAGCGGGAGGGTTCTATGAGCAGTTCTTC. Encoded protein: CASSPEYVAGGFYEQFF.

V gene TRBV27 combines with J gene TRBJ2-2, with TRBD2 as a possible D gene (6 bases). The germline V gene has CDR1 MNHEY and CDR2 SMNVEV (reference sequence). Between the trimmed V and J ends, which lost 5 bases and 3 bases, there was a span of 19 bases. This CDR3 is 17 amino acids long. DNA of the CDR3: TGTGCCAGCAGTCGGAAGGGAGGAGGTCGAGACACCGGGGAGCTGTTTTTT. This encodes CASSRKGGGRDTGELFF.

The chain has TRBV9 and TRBJ1-3; TRBD1 matches at 10 bases. Germline V gives CDR1 SGDLS, CDR2 YYNGEE. V shed 3 bases and J 0 bases; nucleotides not matched to a gene: 12. The CDR3 length is 19 residues. The CDR3, as DNA: TGTGCCAGCAGCGAGAAGACAGGGGGCATACCAAGCTCTGGAAACACCATATATTTT. It codes for CASSEKTGGIPSSGNTIYF.

The chain uses TRBV30 and TRBJ2-1; D call uncertain. Germline lookup yields CDR1 GTSNPN and CDR2 SVGIG (reference sequence). Trimming stripped 0 bases from V and 5 bases from J, with 14 bases between. This CDR3 region has 15 residues. CDR3 in DNA: TGTGCCTGGAGTGTACAGTTAGGCCCAAACAATGAGCAGTTCTTC. Protein: CAWSVQLGPNNEQFF. Variable domain in full (rest from reference TRBV30 and TRBJ2-1): SQTIHQWPATLVQPVGSPLSLECTVEGTSNPNLYWYRQAAGRGLQLLFYSVGIGQISSEVPQNLSASRPQDRQFILSSKKLLLSDSGFYLCAWSVQLGPNNEQFFGPGTRLTVL.

CDR3 sequence reads: CASGPGSGYTGELFF. The CDR3 bases are TGTGCCAGCGGGCCGGGAAGCGGGTACACCGGGGAGCTGTTTTTT. The chain couples TRBV27 to TRBJ2-2; perhaps TRBD2 as D (6 bases). The CDR3 length is 15 residues. Germline V gives CDR1 MNHEY, CDR2 SMNVEV (reference sequence). Trimming took off 8 bases at V and 3 bases at J, with 16 bases between the two ends.

The chain is built from TRBV10-2 and TRBJ1-2, with unresolved D. CDR3 length: 12 amino acids. The V gene's germline CDR1 is WSHSY and CDR2 SAAADI. V dropped 8 bases and J dropped 4 bases, with 11 bases sitting between them. DNA of the CDR3: TGCGCCAGCCATAGGGAAGGCTATGGCTACACCTTC. It encodes CASHREGYGYTF.

The V call is TRBV10-3, the J call TRBJ2-7, with 10 bases matching TRBD1. The V gene's germline CDR1 is ENHRY and CDR2 SYGVKD. J was trimmed by 2 bases and V by 6 bases; bases with no gene match: 4. The CDR3 extends over 14 amino acids. DNA of the CDR3: TGTGCCATCAGCCCCGGGACAGGGGCCTACGAGCAGTACTTC. Its protein product is CAISPGTGAYEQYF.

The chain is built from TRBV6-1 and TRBJ1-4; D uncertain. The V end was cut by 2 bases, the J end by 7 bases, with 2 bases between. The CDR3 sequence is 11 residues long. Germline-derived CDR1 and CDR2 are MNHNS and SASEGT. In DNA, the CDR3 is TGTGCCAGCAGTGAACCTGAAAAACTGTTTTTT. Its translation: CASSEPEKLFF.

This clone has just one count. The V gene is TRBV9, the J gene TRBJ1-6; D might be TRBD1 (5 bases). In germline, CDR1 is SGDLS, CDR2 YYNGEE. V was cut by 0 bases and J by 8 bases, with 9 bases left in between. The CDR3 totals 14 residues. The CDR3 DNA follows: TGTGCCAGCAGCGTAGGACAGCAAGATTCACCCCTCCACTTT. Amino acids: CASSVGQQDSPLHF.

This clone has more than one count but fewer than ten. V is TRBV30 and J is TRBJ1-2; D is undetermined. The CDR3 loop spans 13 amino acids. Trimming shortened V by 2 bases and J by 4 bases, and 11 bases separated the two germline ends. Germline V gene data show CDR1 as GTSNPN and CDR2 as SVGIG (reference sequence). CDR3 coding DNA: TGTGCCTGGAGTCGTGCAGAACTCTATGGCTACACCTTC. Translated, it gives CAWSRAELYGYTF.

V gene TRBV5-1 combines with J gene TRBJ1-4; a weak D match, TRBD1 (6 bases). Germline V gene lookup returns CDR1 SGHRS and CDR2 YFSETQ. Trimming left V 3 bases short and J 8 bases short, with 14 bases between. This CDR3 has 14 residues. CDR3 in amino acids: CASSSSGGEEKLFF. The CDR3 DNA sequence: TGCGCCAGCAGCTCCTCCGGGGGCGAGGAAAAACTGTTTTTT.

The V call is TRBV2, the J call TRBJ2-3; D is possibly TRBD1 (5 bases). V was cut by 2 bases and J by 1 base, with 16 bases left in between. CDR3 length: 17 amino acids. The germline V gene encodes CDR1 SNHLY and CDR2 FYNNEI. The CDR3, as DNA: TGTGCCAGCAGTGAACAGGGCAGGTTTTTTGGCACAGATACGCAGTATTTT. Encoded protein: CASSEQGRFFGTDTQYF.

This clone appeared a single time. In DNA form, the CDR3 reads TGCAGCGTGGGGACAGGGTCGGGCTACGAGCAGTACTTC. Amino acids: CSVGTGSGYEQYF. The rearrangement joins TRBV29-1 to TRBJ2-7, with 9 bases identical to TRBD1. J lost 3 bases, V lost 6 bases, and 6 bases had no gene match. In germline, CDR1 is SQVTM, CDR2 ANQGSEA. The CDR3 spans 13 residues.

The chain recombines TRBV28 with TRBJ2-7; TRBD1 is a possible D gene (5 bases). CDR1 is MDHEN and CDR2 is SYDVKM in the germline V gene. This CDR3 comprises 16 residues. Trimming took off 4 bases at V and 3 bases at J, with 19 bases between the two ends. As DNA, the CDR3 is TGTGCCAGCAGTTCGTTCCGCTGGGGCGAAGGCTACGAGCAGTACTTC. Its protein product is CASSSFRWGEGYEQYF.

The V call is TRBV6-6, the J call TRBJ1-5; the D gene is possibly TRBD1 (5 bases). Germline V gives CDR1 MNHNY, CDR2 SVGAGI (reference sequence). The germline V and J ends were trimmed by 7 bases and 4 bases, with 14 bases remaining between them. CDR3 length: 14 amino acids. In DNA form, the CDR3 reads TGTGCCAGCACCCTCTCCAGGGAGAATCAGCCCCAGCATTTT. Translating it yields CASTLSRENQPQHF.

Relative to its sample, this clone is medium-sized (0.01 to 0.1%). The V gene is TRBV19, the J gene TRBJ2-1; possibly TRBD2 for D (6 bases). Germline V gives CDR1 LNHDA, CDR2 SQIVND (reference sequence). The V end was cut by 6 bases, the J end by 7 bases, with 13 bases between. The CDR3 has 13 amino acids. The CDR3 loop is CASSRMAGNEQFF. In DNA form, the CDR3 reads TGTGCCAGTAGCCGGATGGCGGGGAATGAGCAGTTCTTC.

This chain joins TRBV6-5 and TRBJ2-7; 10 bases match TRBD2. Germline V CDR1 and CDR2: MNHEY, SVGAGI. The CDR3 is made up of 14 amino acids. V lost 8 bases to trimming and J lost 6 bases; unmatched junction nucleotides: 10. The CDR3 DNA sequence: TGTGCCAGCGGATCTAGCGGGAGTCTTTCCGAGCAGTACTTC. It codes for CASGSSGSLSEQYF.

The chain employs TRBV4-1 and TRBJ2-1, with 15 bases that match TRBD2. This CDR3 contains 17 residues. The germline V gene has CDR1 MGHRA and CDR2 YSYEKL. The V segment lost 4 bases and the J segment 9 bases; nucleotides outside the gene matches: 10. In DNA, the CDR3 is TGCGCCAGCAGCCCATCACGGACTAGCGGGGGGGACGGTGAGCAGTTCTTC. Encoded protein: CASSPSRTSGGDGEQFF.